This paragraph covers one T cell receptor (beta chain) sequence. Its target is not known. Via MiXCR, TCRdb re-called the reads, giving one row per CDR3 protein. The data show about half a million distinct CDR3 sequences, more than 40% seen once. There are 15 residues in the CDR3. Germline trimming cut 7 bases from V and 8 bases from J; bases unmatched to any gene: 10. This entry is derived from a study of T cell repertoires in cytomegalovirus infection. The sequenced sample was cultured PBMCs, obtained from culture after CMV antigen stimulation. This receptor was identified in a human donor in good health (CMV status not recorded). Some clones in this sample may be carry-over from other donors' samples. J is TRBJ1-5 and V is TRBV12-3 or TRBV12-4, with 11 bases that match TRBD1. CDR3 sequence: CASTEDRGREEPQHF. In nucleotides, the CDR3 is TGTGCCAGCACCGAGGACAGGGGGCGCGAGGAGCCCCAGCATTTT.